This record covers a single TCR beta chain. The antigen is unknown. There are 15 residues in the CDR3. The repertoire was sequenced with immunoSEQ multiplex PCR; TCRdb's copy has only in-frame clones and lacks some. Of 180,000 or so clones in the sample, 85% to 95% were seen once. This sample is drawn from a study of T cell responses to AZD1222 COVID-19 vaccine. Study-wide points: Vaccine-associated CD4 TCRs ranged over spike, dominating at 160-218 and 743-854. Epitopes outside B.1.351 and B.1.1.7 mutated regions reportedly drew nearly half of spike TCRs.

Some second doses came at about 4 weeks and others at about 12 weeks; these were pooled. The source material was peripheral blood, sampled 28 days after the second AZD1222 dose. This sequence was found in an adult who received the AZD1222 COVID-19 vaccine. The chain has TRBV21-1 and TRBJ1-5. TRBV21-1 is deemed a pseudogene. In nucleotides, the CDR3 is TGTGCCAGCAGCACGGGGGGTACTACGGGTCAGCCCCAGCATTTT. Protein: CASSTGGTTGQPQHF.